One and the same sample provided the 5 T cell receptor beta chains below, sequenced in a study of T cell repertoires in cytomegalovirus infection (dated 2019 in TCRdb). Sequencing took place on an Illumina HiSeq 1500. TCRdb's own reprocessing of the public reads used fastp at Q25 and MiXCR and kept productive beta chains. Rows are unified per CDR3 protein, each entry keeping the most common DNA and genes. The sample yields around 95,000 distinct CDR3 sequences; around 28% were counted once. In total, the top ten clones hold more than 70% of the sample. Their antigens are not known. The sample's treatment or condition label, in plain terms: in vitro stimulation with specific CMV peptide epitopes to enrich CMV-specific T cells. The sample in question was CD8+ T cells from cultured PBMCs, obtained from culture after CMV antigen stimulation. These receptors were collected from a human donor in good health (CMV status not recorded). Some clones in this sample may be carry-over from other donors' samples.

This clonotype came up a few times. The chain links TRBV19 to TRBJ1-1; no clear D gene. V lost 5 bases to trimming and J lost 1 base, with 8 bases between them. The CDR3 spans 13 residues. Germline V lookup: CDR1 LNHDA, CDR2 SQIVND (reference sequence). Here the CDR3 DNA reads TGTGCCAGTAGTTCCCCGGGGAACACTGAAGCTTTCTTT. This sequence encodes CASSSPGNTEAFF.

In its sample, this clonotype was seen many times. The chain has TRBV7-8 and TRBJ2-7; no reliable D call. CDR3 length: 17 amino acids. Trimming took 1 base from V and 1 from J, leaving 17 bases between them. Per the germline V gene, CDR1 is SGHVS and CDR2 is FQNEAQ. For the CDR3, the DNA is TGTGCCAGCAGCTTAGATTCTATGGGCCAGGAATCCTACGAGCAGTACTTC. Translation: CASSLDSMGQESYEQYF.

In this sample, this clonotype turned up a few times. The CDR3 here is CASSSNNRGGGTDTQYF. CDR3 sequence (DNA): TGTGCCAGCAGCTCCAACAATCGGGGGGGCGGGACAGATACGCAGTATTTT. The chain employs TRBV7-2 and TRBJ2-3; 8 positions agree with TRBD2. The CDR3 runs 17 residues. The germline gives CDR1 SGHTA, CDR2 FQGNSA. Losses at the gene ends were 4 bases for V and 3 bases for J; bases not matched to a gene: 12.

This chain uses TRBV9 with TRBJ1-1; no definite D call. Looked up from germline, CDR1 is SGDLS and CDR2 is YYNGEE. Trimming shortened V by 1 base and J by 5 bases, and 9 bases separated the two germline ends. The CDR3 spans 13 residues. Written as DNA, the CDR3 is TGTGCCAGCAGCGTATCGGCTGGTACTGAAGCTTTCTTT. Its protein product is CASSVSAGTEAFF.

This clonotype occurred many times. This chain links TRBV6-5 with TRBJ2-2, with D uncertain. Germline V gives CDR1 MNHEY, CDR2 SVGAGI. The V end lost 0 bases, the J end lost 8 bases, and 10 bases lay between the germline ends. CDR3 length: 14 residues. The CDR3 loop is CASSYSLGPGELFF. CDR3 sequence (DNA): TGTGCCAGCAGTTACTCGCTTGGCCCGGGGGAGCTGTTTTTT.